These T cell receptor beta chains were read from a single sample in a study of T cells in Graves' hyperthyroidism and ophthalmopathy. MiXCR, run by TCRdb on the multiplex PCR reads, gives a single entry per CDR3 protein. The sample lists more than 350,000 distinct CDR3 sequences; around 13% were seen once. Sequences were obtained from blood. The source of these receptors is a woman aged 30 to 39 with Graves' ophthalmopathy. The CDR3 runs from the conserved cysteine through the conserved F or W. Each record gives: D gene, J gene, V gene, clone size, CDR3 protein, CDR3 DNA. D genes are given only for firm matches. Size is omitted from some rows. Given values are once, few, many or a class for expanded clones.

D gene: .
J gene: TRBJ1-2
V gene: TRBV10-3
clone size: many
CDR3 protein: CAIRMEASYGYTF
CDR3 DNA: TGTGCCATCAGAATGGAGGCATCCTATGGCTACACCTTC

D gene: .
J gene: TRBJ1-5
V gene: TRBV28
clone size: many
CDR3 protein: CASSSPPGGRPQHF
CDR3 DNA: TGTGCCAGCAGTTCCCCCCCTGGAGGCCGGCCCCAGCATTTT

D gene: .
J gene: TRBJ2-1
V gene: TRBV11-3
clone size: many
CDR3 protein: CASSSWRRGNNEQFF
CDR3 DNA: TGTGCCAGCAGCTCCTGGAGGCGGGGAAACAATGAGCAGTTCTTC

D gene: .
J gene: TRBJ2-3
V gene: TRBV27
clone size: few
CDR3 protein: CASRSRTDTDTQYF
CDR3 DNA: TGTGCCAGCAGATCGAGGACAGATACAGATACGCAGTATTTT

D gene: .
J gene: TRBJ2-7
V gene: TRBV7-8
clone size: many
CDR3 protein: CASSLDSGSYEQYF
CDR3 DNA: TGTGCCAGCAGCTTAGATTCAGGCTCCTACGAGCAGTACTTC

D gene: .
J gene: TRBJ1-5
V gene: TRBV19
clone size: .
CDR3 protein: CASSSQGRLAADDSNQPQHF
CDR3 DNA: TGTGCCAGTAGTAGCCAGGGCAGGCTGGCTGCCGACGATAGCAATCAGCCCCAGCATTTT

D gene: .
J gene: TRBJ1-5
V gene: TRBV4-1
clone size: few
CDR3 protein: CASSQGDRINQPQHF
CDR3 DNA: TGCGCCAGCAGCCAAGGCGACAGGATCAATCAGCCCCAGCATTTT

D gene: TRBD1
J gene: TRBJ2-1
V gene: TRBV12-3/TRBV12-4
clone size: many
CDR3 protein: CASRPTGGSYNEQFF
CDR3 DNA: TGTGCCAGCAGGCCCACAGGGGGCTCCTACAATGAGCAGTTCTTC

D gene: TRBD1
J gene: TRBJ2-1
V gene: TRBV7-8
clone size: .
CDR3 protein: CASSEGQGARGNNEQFF
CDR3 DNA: TGTGCCAGCAGCGAGGGACAGGGGGCAAGGGGTAACAATGAGCAGTTCTTC

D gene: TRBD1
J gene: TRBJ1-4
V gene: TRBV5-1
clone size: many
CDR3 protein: CASSPKTGPGEKLFF
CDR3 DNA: TGCGCCAGCAGCCCGAAGACAGGGCCGGGTGAAAAACTGTTTTTT

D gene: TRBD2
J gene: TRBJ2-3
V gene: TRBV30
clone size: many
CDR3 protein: CAWSVGGTRADTQYF
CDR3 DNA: TGTGCCTGGAGTGTCGGCGGGACTAGGGCAGATACGCAGTATTTT

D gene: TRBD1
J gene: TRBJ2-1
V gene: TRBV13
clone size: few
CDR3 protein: CTSSSSRSGTGIVNEQFF
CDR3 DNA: TGTACCAGCAGCTCTTCCCGATCCGGGACAGGGATTGTGAATGAGCAGTTCTTC

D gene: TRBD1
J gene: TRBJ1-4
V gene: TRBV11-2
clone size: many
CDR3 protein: CASSPGQGAEKLFF
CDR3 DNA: TGTGCCAGCAGTCCGGGACAGGGGGCCGAAAAACTGTTTTTT

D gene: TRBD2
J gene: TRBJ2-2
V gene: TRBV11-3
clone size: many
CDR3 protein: CASSSGLAGPNTGELFF
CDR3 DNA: TGTGCCAGCAGCTCGGGACTAGCGGGGCCGAACACCGGGGAGCTGTTTTTT

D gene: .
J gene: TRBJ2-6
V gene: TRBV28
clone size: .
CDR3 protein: CASSSFLSAANVLTF
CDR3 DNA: TGTGCCAGCAGTTCCTTCCTCTCTGCGGCCAACGTCCTGACTTTC

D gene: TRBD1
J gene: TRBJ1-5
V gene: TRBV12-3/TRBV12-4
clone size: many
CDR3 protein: CASSLAPFGTGHSNQPQHF
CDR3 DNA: TGTGCCAGCAGTTTAGCGCCTTTCGGGACAGGGCATAGCAATCAGCCCCAGCATTTT

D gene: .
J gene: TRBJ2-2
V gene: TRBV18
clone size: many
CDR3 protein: CASSPSTGELFF
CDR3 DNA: TGTGCCAGCTCCCCTTCTACCGGGGAGCTGTTTTTT

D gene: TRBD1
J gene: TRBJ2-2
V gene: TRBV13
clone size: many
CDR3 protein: CASSSRDRSTGELFF
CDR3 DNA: TGTGCCAGCAGCTCAAGGGACAGGTCCACCGGGGAGCTGTTTTTT

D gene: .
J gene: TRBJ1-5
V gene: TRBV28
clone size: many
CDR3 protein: CASTRPMGGRGQPQHF
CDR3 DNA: TGTGCCAGCACTCGACCGATGGGGGGGAGAGGGCAGCCCCAGCATTTT

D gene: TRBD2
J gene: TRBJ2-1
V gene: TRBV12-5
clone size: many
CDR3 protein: CASGLAQLAGYNEQFF
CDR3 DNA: TGTGCTAGTGGTTTGGCCCAACTAGCGGGGTACAATGAGCAGTTCTTC

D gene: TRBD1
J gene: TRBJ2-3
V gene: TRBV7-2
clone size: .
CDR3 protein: CASSLGQGKYTQYF
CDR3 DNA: TGTGCCAGCAGCTTGGGACAGGGTAAATATACGCAGTATTTT

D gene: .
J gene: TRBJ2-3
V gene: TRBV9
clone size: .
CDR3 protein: CASSLTGWTSTDTQYF
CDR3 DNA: TGTGCCAGCAGCCTAACCGGTTGGACTAGCACAGATACGCAGTATTTT

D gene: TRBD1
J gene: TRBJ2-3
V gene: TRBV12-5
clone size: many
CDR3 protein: CASGTGQDTSTDTQYF
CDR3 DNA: TGTGCTAGTGGCACCGGACAGGACACTAGCACAGATACGCAGTATTTT

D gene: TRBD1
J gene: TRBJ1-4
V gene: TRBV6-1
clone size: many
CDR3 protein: CASSWTGEANEKLFF
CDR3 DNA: TGTGCCAGCAGTTGGACAGGGGAGGCTAATGAAAAACTGTTTTTT

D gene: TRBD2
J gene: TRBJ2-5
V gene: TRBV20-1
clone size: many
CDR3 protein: CSARPPTSAETQYF
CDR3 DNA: TGCAGTGCTAGGCCCCCGACTAGCGCAGAGACCCAGTACTTC

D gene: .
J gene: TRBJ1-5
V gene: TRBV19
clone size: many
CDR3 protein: CASSVQHRDLSRGQPQHF
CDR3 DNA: TGTGCCAGTAGCGTCCAACACCGGGACCTTTCCCGGGGGCAGCCCCAGCATTTT

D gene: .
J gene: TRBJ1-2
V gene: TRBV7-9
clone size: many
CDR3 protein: CASRRTTQLVGYTF
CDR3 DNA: TGTGCCAGCAGGCGAACAACCCAGTTAGTGGGCTACACCTTC

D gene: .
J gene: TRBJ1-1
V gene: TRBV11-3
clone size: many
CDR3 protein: CASNRPSRERNTEAFF
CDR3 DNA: TGTGCCAGCAACCGTCCATCCAGGGAACGGAACACTGAAGCTTTCTTT

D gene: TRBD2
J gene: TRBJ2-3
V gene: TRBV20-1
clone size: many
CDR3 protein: CSAAGGGQYF
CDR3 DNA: TGCAGTGCTGCGGGGGGAGGGCAGTATTTT

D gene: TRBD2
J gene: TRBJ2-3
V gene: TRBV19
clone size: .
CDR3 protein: CASSTPSGGVDTQYF
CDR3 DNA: TGTGCCAGTAGTACCCCTAGCGGGGGAGTCGATACGCAGTATTTT

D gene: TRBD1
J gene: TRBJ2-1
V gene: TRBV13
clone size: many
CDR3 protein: CASSLHTGDEQFF
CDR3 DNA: TGTGCCAGCAGCTTGCATACAGGGGATGAGCAGTTCTTC

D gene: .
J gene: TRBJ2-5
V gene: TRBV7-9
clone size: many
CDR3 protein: CASSLENFQETQYF
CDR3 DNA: TGTGCCAGCAGCTTAGAGAACTTCCAAGAGACCCAGTACTTC

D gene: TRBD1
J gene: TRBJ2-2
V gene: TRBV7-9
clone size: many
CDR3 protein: CASSFRSQPGQGWAGELFF
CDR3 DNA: TGTGCCAGCAGCTTTAGATCCCAACCCGGACAGGGGTGGGCCGGGGAGCTGTTTTTT

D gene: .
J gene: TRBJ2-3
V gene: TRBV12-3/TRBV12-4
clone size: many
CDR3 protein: CASRWGIDTQYF
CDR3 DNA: TGTGCCAGCAGGTGGGGTATAGATACGCAGTATTTT

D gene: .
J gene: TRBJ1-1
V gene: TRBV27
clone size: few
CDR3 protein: CASSFGPDLNTEAFF
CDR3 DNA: TGTGCCAGCAGTTTCGGTCCAGACCTTAACACTGAAGCTTTCTTT

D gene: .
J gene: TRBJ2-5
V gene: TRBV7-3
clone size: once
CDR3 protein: CASSLNPGSQETQYF
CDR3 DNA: TGTGCCAGCAGCTTAAATCCAGGGAGCCAAGAGACCCAGTACTTC

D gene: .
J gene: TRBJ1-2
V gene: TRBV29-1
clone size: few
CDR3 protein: CSVGLGGFNYGYTF
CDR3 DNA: TGCAGCGTGGGGTTGGGGGGCTTCAACTATGGCTACACCTTC

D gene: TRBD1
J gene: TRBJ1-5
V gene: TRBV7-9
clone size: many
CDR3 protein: CASSSYKGQGVRSNQPQHF
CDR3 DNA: TGTGCCAGCAGCAGTTATAAGGGACAGGGGGTTCGTAGCAATCAGCCCCAGCATTTT

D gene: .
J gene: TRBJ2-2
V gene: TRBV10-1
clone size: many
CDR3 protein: CASSDPDGGGVGELFF
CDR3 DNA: TGCGCCAGCAGTGATCCCGATGGGGGGGGCGTCGGGGAGCTGTTTTTT

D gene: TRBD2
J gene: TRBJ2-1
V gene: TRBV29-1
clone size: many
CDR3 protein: CSVEGERGVYNEQFF
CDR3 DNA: TGCAGCGTTGAAGGCGAGCGGGGGGTTTACAATGAGCAGTTCTTC

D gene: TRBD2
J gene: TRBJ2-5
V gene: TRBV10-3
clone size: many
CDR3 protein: CAISDDGGEETQYF
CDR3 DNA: TGTGCCATCAGTGACGACGGGGGGGAAGAGACCCAGTACTTC

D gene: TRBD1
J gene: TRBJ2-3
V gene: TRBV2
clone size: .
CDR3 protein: CASSERRDRSTDTQYF
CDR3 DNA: TGTGCCAGCAGTGAGCGGCGGGACAGGTCCACAGATACGCAGTATTTT

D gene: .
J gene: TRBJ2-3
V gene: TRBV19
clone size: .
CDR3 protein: CASSIETDTQYF
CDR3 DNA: TGTGCCAGTAGTATAGAGACAGATACGCAGTATTTT

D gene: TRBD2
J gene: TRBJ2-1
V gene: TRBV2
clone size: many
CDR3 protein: CASRAGTSSYNEQFF
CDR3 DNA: TGTGCCAGCAGGGCCGGGACTAGCTCCTACAATGAGCAGTTCTTC

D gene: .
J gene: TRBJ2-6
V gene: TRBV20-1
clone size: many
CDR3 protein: CSASSQYVYSGANVLTF
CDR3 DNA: TGCAGTGCTAGTAGTCAGTATGTATACTCTGGGGCCAACGTCCTGACTTTC

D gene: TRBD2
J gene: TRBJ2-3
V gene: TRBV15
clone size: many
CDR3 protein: CATSRDPTSGGSTDTQYF
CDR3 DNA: TGTGCCACCAGCAGAGACCCTACTAGCGGGGGCAGCACAGATACGCAGTATTTT

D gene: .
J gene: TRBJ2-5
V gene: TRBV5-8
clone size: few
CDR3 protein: CASRISGTLQETQYF
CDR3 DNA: TGTGCCAGCAGGATCAGCGGTACCCTTCAAGAGACCCAGTACTTC

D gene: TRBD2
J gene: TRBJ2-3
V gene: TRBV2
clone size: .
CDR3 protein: CASSPLAGESTDTQYF
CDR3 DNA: TGTGCCAGCAGCCCTTTAGCGGGAGAGTCCACAGATACGCAGTATTTT

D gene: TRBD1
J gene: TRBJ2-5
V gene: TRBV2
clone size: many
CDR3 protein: CASRQAGPGQEGETQYF
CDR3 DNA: TGTGCCAGCAGACAAGCTGGGCCGGGACAGGAGGGGGAGACCCAGTACTTC

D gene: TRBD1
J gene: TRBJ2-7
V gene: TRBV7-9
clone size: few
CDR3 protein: CASSLITGATNEQYF
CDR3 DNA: TGTGCCAGCAGCCTTATTACAGGGGCGACCAATGAGCAGTACTTC

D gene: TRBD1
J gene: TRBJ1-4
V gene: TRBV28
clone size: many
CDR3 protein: CASSSLTGGGEKLFF
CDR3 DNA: TGTGCCAGCAGTTCCTTGACAGGGGGAGGTGAAAAACTGTTTTTT

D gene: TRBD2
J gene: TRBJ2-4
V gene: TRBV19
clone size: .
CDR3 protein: CASSIGGLALRKNIQYF
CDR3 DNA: TGTGCCAGTAGTATTGGAGGACTAGCTTTAAGGAAAAACATTCAGTACTTC

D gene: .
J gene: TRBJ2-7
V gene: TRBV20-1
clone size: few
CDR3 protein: CSAWHRKSYEQYF
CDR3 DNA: TGCAGTGCGTGGCACAGAAAATCCTACGAGCAGTACTTC